The clone carrying this TCR beta chain was seen only a few times. This sample is part of a study of blood T cell repertoires in COVID-19. Method: immunoSEQ multiplex PCR; TCRdb's copy keeps in-frame clones and lacks some. The sample holds approximately 88,000 clones; 85% to 95% are singletons and the top ten take 3% to 4.5%. Germline CDR1 and CDR2: ENHRY and SYGVKD. After removal of 4 bases from V and 1 base from J, the junction contained 5 bases not matched to a gene. The CDR3 covers 16 residues. The V and J genes are TRBV10-3 and TRBJ1-5, with TRBD1 identical over 9 bases. The receptor's source is a woman aged 50 to 60 in a cohort sampled during active COVID-19. Sequencing used peripheral blood. CDR3: CAISGDRGVSNQPQHF. CDR3 DNA: TGTGCCATCAGTGGAGACAGGGGGGTAAGCAATCAGCCCCAGCATTTT.